The sequence of this TCR beta chain was determined in a study of post-analysis software for immune sequencing data. Study in general: Patients had relapsing-remitting, secondary progressive or progressive-relapsing multiple sclerosis; some lacked subtype.

Points on this clonotype: Its antigen is not identified.

General study results and limits: Batch-matched samples strongly co-clustered by F measure. Comparison with controls showed significantly lower normalized Chao1 diversity in multiple sclerosis patients.

The TCR beta cDNA libraries carried unique molecular identifiers. The T cell input of roughly 0.85 to 11 million gave about 470,000 cDNA molecules. TCRdb used MiXCR to reprocess the PCR reads, holding one entry per CDR3 protein. This repertoire shows a few hundred thousand distinct CDR3 sequences, just over 35% found once; its top ten account for around 4.8%. Sequenced input: blood. The source of this sequence is a girl aged 10 to 17 with multiple sclerosis.

CDR3 coding DNA: TGCGCCAGCAGCCGGGGCGGGGGTCACAATCAGCCCCAGCATTTT. Amino acids: CASSRGGGHNQPQHF. This chain links TRBV5-1 with TRBJ1-5, with a weak D call TRBD1 (5 bases). CDR1 and CDR2 (germline): SGHRS, YFSETQ. V gave up 4 bases and J gave up 3 bases, with 14 bases separating them. CDR3 length: 15 residues.